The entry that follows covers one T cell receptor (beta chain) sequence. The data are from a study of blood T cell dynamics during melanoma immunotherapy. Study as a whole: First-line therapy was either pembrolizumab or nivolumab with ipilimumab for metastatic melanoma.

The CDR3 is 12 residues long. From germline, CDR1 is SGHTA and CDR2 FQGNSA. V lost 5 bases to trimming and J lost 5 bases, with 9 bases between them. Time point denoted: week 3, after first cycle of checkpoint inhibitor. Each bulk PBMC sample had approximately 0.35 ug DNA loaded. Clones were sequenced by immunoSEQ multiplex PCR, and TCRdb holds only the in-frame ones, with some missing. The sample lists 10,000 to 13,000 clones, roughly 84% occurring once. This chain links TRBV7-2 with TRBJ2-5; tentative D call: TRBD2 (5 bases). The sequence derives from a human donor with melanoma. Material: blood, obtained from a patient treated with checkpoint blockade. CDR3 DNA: TGTGCCAGCAGCCGCGAGCGGGAGACCCAGTACTTC. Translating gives CASSRERETQYF.